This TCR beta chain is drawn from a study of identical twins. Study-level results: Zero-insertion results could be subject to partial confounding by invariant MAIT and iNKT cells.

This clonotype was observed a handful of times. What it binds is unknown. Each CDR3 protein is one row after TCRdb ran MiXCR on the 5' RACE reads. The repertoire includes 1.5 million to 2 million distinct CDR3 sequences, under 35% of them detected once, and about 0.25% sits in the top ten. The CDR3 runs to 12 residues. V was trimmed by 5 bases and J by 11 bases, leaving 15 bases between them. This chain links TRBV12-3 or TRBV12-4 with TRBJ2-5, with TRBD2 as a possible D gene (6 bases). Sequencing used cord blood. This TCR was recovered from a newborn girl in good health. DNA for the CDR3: TGTGCCAGCAGTCGGACTATACATGAGCAGTACTTC. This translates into CASSRTIHEQYF.